This TCR beta chain appears in the sequencing data of a study of graft-versus-host responses after intestinal transplantation. Across the whole study: Recipients were given multivisceral, liver-intestinal, or isolated intestinal transplants. Every recipient underwent anti-thymocyte globulin induction, then tacrolimus and steroids for two to four years.

The CDR3 totals 16 residues. The V gene end was trimmed by 1 base and the J gene end by 8 bases; junction bases not matched to a gene: 13. Germline CDR1 reads SGHNT; CDR2 reads YYREEE (reference sequence). Both CD3+CD4+ and CD3+CD8+ responders that were proliferating and CFSE-low underwent sorting after the reaction. Findings and caveats of the study: GvH clones detected in recipient marrow included some appearing first in ileum or blood.

Method: immunoSEQ multiplex PCR; TCRdb's copy keeps in-frame clones and lacks some. The sample lists some 24,000 clones, roughly 42% occurring once. The TCR was taken from a human patient who received an intestinal transplant. Sequenced here: alloreactive CD4+ T cells from a mixed lymphocyte reaction culture, sampled before intestinal transplant. Subset here: CFSE-low proliferating T cells sorted from approximately 6-day pre-transplant mixed lymphocyte reaction (GvH or HvG direction). The chain joins TRBV5-4 to TRBJ2-3; 7 bases align to TRBD2. This chain's CDR3 is CASSLTGGGPLSTQYF. Here the CDR3 DNA reads TGTGCCAGCAGCTTGACGGGGGGAGGGCCTCTTTCTACGCAGTATTTT.